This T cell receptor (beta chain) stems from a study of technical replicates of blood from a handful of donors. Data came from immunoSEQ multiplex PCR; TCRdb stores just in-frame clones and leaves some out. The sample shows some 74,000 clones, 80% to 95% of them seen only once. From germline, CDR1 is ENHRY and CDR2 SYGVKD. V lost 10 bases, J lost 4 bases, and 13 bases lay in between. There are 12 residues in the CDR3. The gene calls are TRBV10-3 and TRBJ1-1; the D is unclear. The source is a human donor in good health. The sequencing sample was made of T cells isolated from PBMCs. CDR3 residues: CATRGYSTEAFF. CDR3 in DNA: TGTGCCACCCGGGGTTACTCCACTGAAGCTTTCTTT.